The 27 T cell receptor beta chains given below trace back to one sample, sequenced in a study of cytomegalovirus exposure and HLA in healthy donors. The study ran its PCR with 60 Vbeta and 13 Jbeta primers. Only in-frame clones appear in the TCRdb table, and some are missing; sequencing was by immunoSEQ multiplex PCR. The top ten hold around 5.8% of the sample, which has around 130,000 clones, under 85% seen once. The material sequenced was PBMCs. The receptors stem from a man aged 18 to 29 in good health and CMV-seropositive.

CDR3 sequence reads: CASSLVTVNTEAFF. DNA for the CDR3: TGTGCCAGCAGCTTAGTAACAGTGAACACTGAAGCTTTCTTT. The chain is built from TRBV7-9 and TRBJ1-1, with D hard to call. CDR1 SEHNR and CDR2 FQNEAQ come from the germline V gene (reference sequence). Between the trimmed V and J ends, which lost 1 base and 0 bases, there was a span of 6 bases. This CDR3 comprises 14 residues.

The rearrangement uses TRBV7-2 and TRBJ1-1; 7 nucleotides match TRBD1. The CDR3 length is 15 residues. Per germline, CDR1 SGHTA and CDR2 FQGNSA. Trimming took 4 bases from V and 4 from J; bases not matched to a gene: 9. The CDR3 is CASSSQGQRTTEAFF. CDR3 DNA sequence: TGTGCCAGCAGCTCCCAGGGACAGAGGACCACTGAAGCTTTCTTT.

The gene calls are TRBV4-1 and TRBJ2-1, with 15 bases that match TRBD2. The CDR3 totals 19 residues. Germline V CDR1 and CDR2: MGHRA, YSYEKL. The V gene end was trimmed by 3 bases and the J gene end by 3 bases; junction bases not matched to a gene: 9. The CDR3 region is CASSHWLGTSGGIYNEQFF. The CDR3, as DNA: TGCGCCAGCAGCCACTGGCTCGGGACTAGCGGGGGGATCTACAATGAGCAGTTCTTC.

V is TRBV27 and J is TRBJ2-7, with 14 bases matching TRBD2. The length of the CDR3 is 17 residues. Per germline, CDR1 MNHEY and CDR2 SMNVEV (reference sequence). The V gene end was trimmed by 5 bases and the J gene end by 3 bases; junction bases not matched to a gene: 9. In DNA, the CDR3 is TGTGCCAGCAGTCTAAAATTGGGACTAGCGGGGGACTACGAGCAGTACTTC. Residues: CASSLKLGLAGDYEQYF.

This chain uses TRBV18 with TRBJ1-2, with 9 positions matching TRBD1. Germline V gene data show CDR1 as KGHSH and CDR2 as LQKENI. V was clipped by 6 bases and J by 3 bases; unmatched bases: 5. CDR3 size: 14 residues. CDR3 loop: CASSGTGGDYGYTF. The DNA for the CDR3 is TGTGCCAGCTCCGGAACAGGGGGCGACTATGGCTACACCTTC.

V and J are TRBV27 and TRBJ1-2; D may be TRBD1 (6 bases). This CDR3 is 14 amino acids long. Deletions cut 6 bases from V and 5 bases from J, with 16 bases between. Germline lookup yields CDR1 MNHEY and CDR2 SMNVEV (reference sequence). CDR3 nucleotide sequence: TGTGCCAGCAGCGTAGGACAGCCAATTTATGGCTACACCTTC. It encodes CASSVGQPIYGYTF.

This clone was detected only a few times. The chain combines TRBV5-1 with TRBJ2-2, with 11 bases that match TRBD1. Germline values: CDR1 SGHRS, CDR2 YFSETQ. Trimming cost V 4 bases and J 3 bases; bases outside gene matches: 5. The CDR3 totals 16 residues. CDR3: CASSHRDRGDTGELFF. The CDR3 DNA reads as TGCGCCAGCAGCCACCGGGACAGGGGGGACACCGGGGAGCTGTTTTTT.

The J gene is TRBJ2-7, the V gene TRBV10-3; 8 bases fit TRBD2. Losses at the gene ends were 4 bases for V and 4 bases for J; bases not matched to a gene: 6. From germline, CDR1 is ENHRY and CDR2 SYGVKD. The CDR3 totals 14 residues. This CDR3 reads CAISVDSGNYEQYF. CDR3 DNA sequence: TGTGCCATCAGTGTTGATAGCGGGAATTACGAGCAGTACTTC.

By share, this clone ranks as medium-sized. The V gene is TRBV4-1, the J gene TRBJ2-1; 13 nucleotides agree with TRBD2. The CDR3 extends over 16 amino acids. Per germline, CDR1 MGHRA and CDR2 YSYEKL. The junction had 3 bases not matched to a gene; V was cut back by 2 bases and J by 5 bases. This chain's CDR3 is CASSQTGLAGNNEQFF. The CDR3 DNA is TGCGCCAGCAGCCAAACGGGACTAGCGGGGAACAATGAGCAGTTCTTC.

This clone was counted only a few times. The chain joins TRBV7-9 to TRBJ2-1, with D possibly matching TRBD2 (6 bases). Deletions cut 1 base from V and 3 bases from J, with 13 bases between. CDR1 SEHNR and CDR2 FQNEAQ come from the germline V gene (reference sequence). The CDR3 has 16 amino acids. The CDR3 reads CASSLGLAEIYNEQFF. The CDR3 DNA is TGTGCCAGCAGCTTAGGTTTAGCGGAGATCTACAATGAGCAGTTCTTC.

The gene calls are TRBV30 and TRBJ2-7; 7 positions match TRBD1. CDR3 length: 12 residues. Germline CDR1 and CDR2: GTSNPN and SVGIG (reference sequence). J was trimmed by 2 bases and V by 7 bases; bases with no gene match: 5. Here the CDR3 DNA reads TGTGCCTTGACAGGGTCGGCCTACGAGCAGTACTTC. It encodes CALTGSAYEQYF. The whole variable domain, filled in from reference TRBV30 and TRBJ2-7, reads SQTIHQWPATLVQPVGSPLSLECTVEGTSNPNLYWYRQAAGRGLQLLFYSVGIGQISSEVPQNLSASRPQDRQFILSSKKLLLSDSGFYLCALTGSAYEQYFGPGTRLTVT.

The V and J genes are TRBV10-3 and TRBJ2-5; possible D gene TRBD1, 6 bases. The DNA matches TRBJ2-7 better at its end, which makes the J call doubtful. Germline CDR1 reads ENHRY; CDR2 reads SYGVKD. This CDR3 comprises 11 residues. Here the CDR3 reads CAIRGGGEQYF. Here the CDR3 DNA reads TGTGCCATCAGAGGGGGTGGCGAGCAGTACTTC.

This chain uses TRBV11-1 with TRBJ2-1, with no clear D. Trimming removed 1 base from V and 5 bases from J, with 6 bases in between. CDR3 length equals 13 residues. Germline CDR1 and CDR2: SGHAT and FQDESV (reference sequence). For the CDR3, the DNA is TGTGCCAGCAGCTTAGGGCTTCACAATGAGCAGTTCTTC. Translated, it gives CASSLGLHNEQFF.

The table lists this clone with a few counts. The gene calls are TRBV6-6 and TRBJ1-2; D unclear. Germline V gene sequence: CDR1 MNHNY, CDR2 SVGAGI (reference sequence). The CDR3 extends over 11 amino acids. Trimming removed 2 bases at V and 14 bases at J, with 12 bases between. DNA of the CDR3: TGTGCCAGCAGTTACCGGGAAAGAGGGACCTTC. The encoded protein is CASSYRERGTF.

The CDR3: CASSTQASGSYEQYF. CDR3 nucleotides: TGTGCCAGCAGTACCCAGGCTAGCGGCTCCTACGAGCAGTACTTC. V is TRBV6-1 and J is TRBJ2-7, with 7 bases lining up with TRBD2. From germline, CDR1 is MNHNS and CDR2 SASEGT. CDR3 length: 15 amino acids. V dropped 5 bases and J dropped 0; count of bases not matched to a gene: 7.

The rearrangement uses TRBV2 and TRBJ2-3; TRBD2 agrees at 8 bases. There are 14 residues in the CDR3. Germline values: CDR1 SNHLY, CDR2 FYNNEI. The trim removed 8 bases at V and 3 bases at J, leaving 7 bases unmatched. As DNA, the CDR3 is TGTGCCAGCGACCGGCGGGGGGCAACAGATACGCAGTATTTT. Amino acid sequence: CASDRRGATDTQYF. The full variable domain, with the rest looked up from reference TRBV2 and TRBJ2-3, is EPEVTQTPSHQVTQMGQEVILRCVPISNHLYFYWYRQILGQKVEFLVSFYNNEISEKSEIFDDQFSVERPDGSNFTLKIRSTKLEDSAMYFCASDRRGATDTQYFGPGTRLTVL.

This clone was seen only a few times. The DNA for the CDR3 is TGTGCCAGCAGTTATCAGGATTCACCCCTCCACTTT. Protein: CASSYQDSPLHF. The rearrangement uses TRBV6-6 and TRBJ1-6; D ambiguous. With 3 bases removed from V and 8 bases from J, the gap between germline ends came to 5 bases. The germline V gene has CDR1 MNHNY and CDR2 SVGAGI (reference sequence). There are 12 residues in the CDR3.

This CDR3 is CASKLAGGPGELFF. The DNA for the CDR3 is TGTGCCAGCAAACTAGCGGGGGGGCCCGGGGAGCTGTTTTTT. The chain links TRBV5-4 to TRBJ2-2; 13 nucleotides match TRBD2. Looked up from germline, CDR1 is SGHNT and CDR2 is YYREEE (reference sequence). V shed 6 bases and J 6 bases; nucleotides not matched to a gene: 2. CDR3 length: 14 residues.

J is TRBJ2-3 and V is TRBV18, with TRBD1 matching over 9 bases. J gave up 3 bases and V 4 bases, and 8 bases lay outside the gene matches. The CDR3 is 16 residues long. CDR1 and CDR2 (germline): KGHSH, LQKENI. CDR3: CASSLRWTGVTDTQYF. Written as DNA, the CDR3 is TGTGCCAGCTCACTGCGATGGACAGGGGTGACAGATACGCAGTATTTT.

This clone came up a few times. The DNA of the CDR3 is TGTGCCAGCACCCGGACAGAAACCTACGAGCAGTACTTC. Amino acids: CASTRTETYEQYF. This chain connects TRBV6-5 to TRBJ2-7, with TRBD1 as a possible D gene (6 bases). The CDR3 contains 13 residues. Germline V gives CDR1 MNHEY, CDR2 SVGAGI. V lost 7 bases and J 2 bases, leaving 12 bases between the germline ends.

The sample holds many counts of this clone. The sample contains more than one DNA sequence encoding this CDR3. The rearrangement joins TRBV6-4 to TRBJ1-2; 10 nucleotides match TRBD1. Germline V CDR1 and CDR2: MRHNA, SNTAGT. V shed 5 bases and J 2 bases; nucleotides not matched to a gene: 2. The CDR3 loop spans 14 amino acids. This chain's CDR3 is CASSPGQGNYGYTF. The CDR3 coding sequence is TGTGCCAGCAGTCCGGGACAGGGGAACTATGGCTACACCTTC.

This chain links TRBV30 with TRBJ1-1; D unclear. From germline, CDR1 is GTSNPN and CDR2 SVGIG (reference sequence). The ends were cut back, 2 bases at V and 8 bases at J, with 15 bases in the middle. The CDR3 consists of 13 residues. DNA of the CDR3: TGTGCCTGGAGTTTCCCGAGGGCCTTGGAAGCTTTCTTT. Translating it yields CAWSFPRALEAFF.

The chain has TRBV7-6 and TRBJ2-1; tentatively, D is TRBD1 (6 bases). Trimming took 1 base from V and 8 from J, leaving 12 bases between them. CDR1 is SGHVS and CDR2 is FNYEAQ in the germline V gene. There are 14 residues in the CDR3. DNA for the CDR3: TGTGCCAGCAGCTTAGGAGAGGGGGTGCATGAGCAGTTCTTC. It specifies CASSLGEGVHEQFF.

The chain links TRBV11-2 to TRBJ2-6; possibly TRBD2 for D (5 bases). The CDR3 has 14 amino acids. Germline-derived CDR1 and CDR2 are SGHAT and FQNNGV. V lost 4 bases and J lost 3, with 7 bases in between. CDR3 DNA sequence: TGTGCCAGCAGCTCGGGGTTTGGGGCCAACGTCCTGACTTTC. Its translation: CASSSGFGANVLTF. Supplemented by reference TRBV11-2 and TRBJ2-6, the full variable domain reads EAGVAQSPRYKIIEKRQSVAFWCNPISGHATLYWYQQILGQGPKLLIQFQNNGVVDDSQLPKDRFSAERLKGVDSTLKIQPAKLEDSAVYLCASSSGFGANVLTFGAGSRLTVL.

The rearrangement uses TRBV6-1 and TRBJ1-6; 7 bases are shared with TRBD1. Germline CDR1 and CDR2: MNHNS and SASEGT. The CDR3 covers 16 residues. V shed 2 bases, J shed 8 bases, and the junction held 9 bases outside the gene matches. CDR3 sequence: CASSERAGGIDSPLHF. CDR3 DNA: TGTGCCAGCAGTGAAAGGGCAGGGGGGATTGATTCACCCCTCCACTTT.

DNA of the CDR3: TGCGCCAGCAGCCGAACCTTACAGGGGGCCTCCCACACTGAAGCTTTCTTT. Its translation: CASSRTLQGASHTEAFF. The V gene is TRBV5-1, the J gene TRBJ1-1; 9 bases line up with TRBD1. Germline V CDR1 and CDR2: SGHRS, YFSETQ. The CDR3 covers 17 residues. Unmatched junction bases numbered 13, after V lost 4 bases and J lost 3 bases.

The chain uses TRBV7-2 and TRBJ1-2; no clear D. Per germline, CDR1 SGHTA and CDR2 FQGNSA. The CDR3 has 13 residues. The V gene lost 7 bases and the J gene lost 5 bases, with 14 bases spanning the gap. The CDR3 region has the DNA TGTGCCAGCACCCCTGACACTTGGTATGGCTACACCTTC. Amino acids: CASTPDTWYGYTF. Full variable domain (outside the CDR3, taken from reference TRBV7-2 and TRBJ1-2): GAGVSQSPSNKVTEKGKDVELRCDPISGHTALYWYRQSLGQGLEFLIYFQGNSAPDKSGLPSDRFSAERTGGSVSTLTIQRTQQEDSAVYLCASTPDTWYGYTFGSGTRLTVV.